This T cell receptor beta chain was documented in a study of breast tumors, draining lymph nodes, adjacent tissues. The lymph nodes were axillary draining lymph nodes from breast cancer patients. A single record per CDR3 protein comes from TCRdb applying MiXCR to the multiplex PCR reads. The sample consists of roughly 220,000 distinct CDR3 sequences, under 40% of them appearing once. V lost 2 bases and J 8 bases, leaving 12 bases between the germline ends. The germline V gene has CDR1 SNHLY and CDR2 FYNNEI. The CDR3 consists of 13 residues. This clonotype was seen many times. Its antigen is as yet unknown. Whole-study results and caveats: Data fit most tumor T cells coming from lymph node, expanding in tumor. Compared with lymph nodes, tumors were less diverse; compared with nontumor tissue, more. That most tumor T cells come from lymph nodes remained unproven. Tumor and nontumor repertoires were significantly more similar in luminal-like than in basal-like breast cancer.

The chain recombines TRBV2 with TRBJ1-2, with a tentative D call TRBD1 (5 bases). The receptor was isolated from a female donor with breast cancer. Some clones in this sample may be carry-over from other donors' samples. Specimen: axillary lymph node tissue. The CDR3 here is CASSEPGRYGYTF. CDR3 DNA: TGTGCCAGCAGTGAACCGGGACGATACGGCTACACCTTC.